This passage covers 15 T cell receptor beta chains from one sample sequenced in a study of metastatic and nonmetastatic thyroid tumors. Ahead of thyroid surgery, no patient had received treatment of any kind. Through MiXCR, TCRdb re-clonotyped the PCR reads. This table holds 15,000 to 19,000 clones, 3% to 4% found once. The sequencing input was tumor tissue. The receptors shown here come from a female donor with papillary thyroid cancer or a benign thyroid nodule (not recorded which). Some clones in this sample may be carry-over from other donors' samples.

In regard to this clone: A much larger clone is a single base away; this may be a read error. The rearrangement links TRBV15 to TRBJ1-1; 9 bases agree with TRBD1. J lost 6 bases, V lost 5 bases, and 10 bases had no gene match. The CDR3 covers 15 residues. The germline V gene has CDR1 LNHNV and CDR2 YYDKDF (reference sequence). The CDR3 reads CATSPWTGVLAEAFF. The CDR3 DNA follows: TGTGCCACCAGCCCCTGGACAGGGGTATTGGCTGAAGCTTTCTTT.

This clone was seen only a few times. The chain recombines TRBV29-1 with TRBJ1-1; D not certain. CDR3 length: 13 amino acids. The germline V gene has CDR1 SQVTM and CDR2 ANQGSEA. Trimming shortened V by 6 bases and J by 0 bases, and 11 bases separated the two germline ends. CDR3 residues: CSVTGRLNTEAFF. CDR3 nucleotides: TGCAGCGTCACCGGGAGATTGAACACTGAAGCTTTCTTT. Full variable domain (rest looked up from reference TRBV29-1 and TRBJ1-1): SAVISQKPSRDICQRGTSLTIQCQVDSQVTMMFWYRQQPGQSLTLIATANQGSEATYESGFVIDKFPISRPNLTFSTLTVSNMSPEDSSIYLCSVTGRLNTEAFFGQGTRLTVV.

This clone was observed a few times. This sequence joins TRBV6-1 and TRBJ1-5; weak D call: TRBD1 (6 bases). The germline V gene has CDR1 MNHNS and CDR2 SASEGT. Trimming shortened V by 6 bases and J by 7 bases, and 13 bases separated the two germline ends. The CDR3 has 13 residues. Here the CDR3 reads CASSRNREQPQHF. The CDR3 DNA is TGTGCCAGCAGCCGAAACAGGGAACAGCCCCAGCATTTT.

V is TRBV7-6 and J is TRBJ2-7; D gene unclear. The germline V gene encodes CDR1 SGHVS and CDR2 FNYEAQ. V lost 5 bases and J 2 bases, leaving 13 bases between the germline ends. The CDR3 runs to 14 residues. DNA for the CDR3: TGTGCCAGCAGCCCCTCCCCGGCGACCTACGAGCAGTACTTC. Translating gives CASSPSPATYEQYF.

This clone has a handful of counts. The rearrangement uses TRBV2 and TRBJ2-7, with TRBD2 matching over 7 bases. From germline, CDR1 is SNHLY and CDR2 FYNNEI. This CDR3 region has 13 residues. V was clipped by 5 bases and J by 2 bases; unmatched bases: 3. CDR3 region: CASSRDYPYEQYF. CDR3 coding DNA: TGTGCCAGCAGTAGGGACTACCCCTACGAGCAGTACTTC.

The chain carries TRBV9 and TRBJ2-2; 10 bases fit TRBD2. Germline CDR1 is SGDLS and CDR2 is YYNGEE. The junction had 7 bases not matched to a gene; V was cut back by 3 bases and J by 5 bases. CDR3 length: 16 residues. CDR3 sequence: CASSGLAGVGTGELFF. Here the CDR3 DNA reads TGTGCCAGCAGCGGTCTAGCGGGAGTTGGAACCGGGGAGCTGTTTTTT.

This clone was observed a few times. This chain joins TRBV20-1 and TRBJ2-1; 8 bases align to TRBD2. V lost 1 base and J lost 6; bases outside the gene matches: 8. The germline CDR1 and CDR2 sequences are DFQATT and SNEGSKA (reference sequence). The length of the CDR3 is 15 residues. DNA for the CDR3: TGCAGTGCTAGAGCTGGACAGCGGGAGTTCAATGAGCAGTTCTTC. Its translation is CSARAGQREFNEQFF.

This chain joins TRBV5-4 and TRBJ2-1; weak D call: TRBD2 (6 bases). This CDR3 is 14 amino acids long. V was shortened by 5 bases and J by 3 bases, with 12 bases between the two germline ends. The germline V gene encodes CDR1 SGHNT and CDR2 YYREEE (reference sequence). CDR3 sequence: CASRPGLDYNEQFF. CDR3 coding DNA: TGTGCCAGCAGGCCGGGACTGGACTACAATGAGCAGTTCTTC.

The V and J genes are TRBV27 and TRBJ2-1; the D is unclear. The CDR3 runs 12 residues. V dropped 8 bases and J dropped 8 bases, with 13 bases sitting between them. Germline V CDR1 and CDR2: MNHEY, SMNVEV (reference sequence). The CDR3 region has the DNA TGTGCCAGCTTTTCGAGTAGCTATGAGCAGTTCTTC. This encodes CASFSSSYEQFF.

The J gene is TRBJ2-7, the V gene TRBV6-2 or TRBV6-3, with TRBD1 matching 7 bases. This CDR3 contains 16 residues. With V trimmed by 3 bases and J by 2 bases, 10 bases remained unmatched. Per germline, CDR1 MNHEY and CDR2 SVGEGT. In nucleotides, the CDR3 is TGTGCCAGCAGTTATTGTACCGGGACAGATCCCTACGAGCAGTACTTC. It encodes CASSYCTGTDPYEQYF.

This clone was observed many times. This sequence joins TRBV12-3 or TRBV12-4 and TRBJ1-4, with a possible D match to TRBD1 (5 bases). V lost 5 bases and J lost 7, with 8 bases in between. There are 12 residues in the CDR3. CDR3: CASSTGIEKLFF. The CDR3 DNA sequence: TGTGCCAGCAGTACAGGAATTGAAAAACTGTTTTTT.

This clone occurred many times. In DNA form, the CDR3 reads TGCAGTGCCCTTTCCCTTGCGGAGCAGGCGTACAATGAGCAGTTCTTC. Protein product: CSALSLAEQAYNEQFF. J is TRBJ2-1 and V is TRBV20-1, with D unclear. Germline V CDR1 and CDR2: DFQATT, SNEGSKA (reference sequence). The germline V and J ends were trimmed by 6 bases and 4 bases, with 22 bases remaining between them. The CDR3 runs 16 residues.

The CDR3 spells CASSFGGNTEAFF. As DNA, the CDR3 is TGTGCCAGCAGCTTCGGAGGGAACACTGAAGCTTTCTTT. V and J are TRBV7-3 and TRBJ1-1; no clear D. The CDR3 length is 13 residues. Trimming took 3 bases from V and 1 from J, leaving 6 bases between them. CDR1 is SGHTA, CDR2 FQGTGA, per germline.

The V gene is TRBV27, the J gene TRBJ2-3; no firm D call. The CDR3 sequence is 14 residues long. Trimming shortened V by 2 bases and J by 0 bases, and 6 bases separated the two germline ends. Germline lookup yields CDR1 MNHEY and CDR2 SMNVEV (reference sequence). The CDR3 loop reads CASSLRLSTDTQYF. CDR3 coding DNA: TGTGCCAGCAGTTTACGGCTTAGCACAGATACGCAGTATTTT.

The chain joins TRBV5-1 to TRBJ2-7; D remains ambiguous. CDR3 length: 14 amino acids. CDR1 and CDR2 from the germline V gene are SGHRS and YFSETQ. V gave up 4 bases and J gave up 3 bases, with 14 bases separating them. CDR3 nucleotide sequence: TGCGCCAGCAGCCCCGTGACAAGTCTCTACGAGCAGTACTTC. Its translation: CASSPVTSLYEQYF.